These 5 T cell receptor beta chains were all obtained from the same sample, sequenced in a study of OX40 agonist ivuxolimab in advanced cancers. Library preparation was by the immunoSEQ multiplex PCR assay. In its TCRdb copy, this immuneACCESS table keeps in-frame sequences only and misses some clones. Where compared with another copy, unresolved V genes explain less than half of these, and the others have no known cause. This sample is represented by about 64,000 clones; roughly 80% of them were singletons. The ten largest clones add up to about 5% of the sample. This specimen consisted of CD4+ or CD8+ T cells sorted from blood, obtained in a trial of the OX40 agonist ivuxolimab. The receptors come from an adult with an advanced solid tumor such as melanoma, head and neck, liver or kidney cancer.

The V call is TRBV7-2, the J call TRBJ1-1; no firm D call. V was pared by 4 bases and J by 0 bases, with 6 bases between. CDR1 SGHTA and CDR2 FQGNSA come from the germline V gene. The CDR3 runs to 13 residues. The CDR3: CASSYSVNTEAFF. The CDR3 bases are TGTGCCAGCAGCTACTCGGTGAACACTGAAGCTTTCTTT.

CDR3 nucleotide sequence: TGTGCCAGCAGACGTGGCGGGGTAAACAATGAGCAGTTCTTC. It yields the protein CASRRGGVNNEQFF. V and J are TRBV27 and TRBJ2-1, with D perhaps matching TRBD2 (6 bases). V was cut by 6 bases and J by 5 bases, with 14 bases left in between. Germline assignment: CDR1 MNHEY and CDR2 SMNVEV (reference sequence). The CDR3 is 14 amino acids.

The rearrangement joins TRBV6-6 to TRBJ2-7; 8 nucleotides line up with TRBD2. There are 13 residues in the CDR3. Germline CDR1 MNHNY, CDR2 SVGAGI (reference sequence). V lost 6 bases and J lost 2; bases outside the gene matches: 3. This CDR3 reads CASRSGGPYEQYF. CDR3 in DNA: TGTGCCAGCAGGAGCGGGGGCCCCTACGAGCAGTACTTC.

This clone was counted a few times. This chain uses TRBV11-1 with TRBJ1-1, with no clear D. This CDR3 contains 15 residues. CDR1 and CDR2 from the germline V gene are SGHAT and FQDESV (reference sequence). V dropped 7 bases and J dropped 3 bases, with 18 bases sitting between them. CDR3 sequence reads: CASTLDAAGYTEAFF. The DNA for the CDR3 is TGTGCCAGCACCTTGGATGCGGCTGGGTACACTGAAGCTTTCTTT.

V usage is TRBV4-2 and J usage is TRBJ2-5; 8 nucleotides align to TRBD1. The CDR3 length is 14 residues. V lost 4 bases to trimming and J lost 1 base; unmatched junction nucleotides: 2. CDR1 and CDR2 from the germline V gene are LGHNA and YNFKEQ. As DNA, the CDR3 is TGTGCCAGCAGCCTCGGGACAGGCCAAGAGACCCAGTACTTC. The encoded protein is CASSLGTGQETQYF.